This T cell receptor (beta chain) originates from a study of CD8 T cells in Susac syndrome. The germline V gene encodes CDR1 MNHEY and CDR2 SVGAGI. The CDR3 is 16 residues long. V shed 0 bases and J shed 3 bases, with 11 bases lying between them. TCR beta sequencing covered blood CD8+ and CD4+ T cells. Age- and sex-matched healthy donors served as the control group. RNA amounts of roughly 0.45 to 1 ug underwent reverse transcription with random hexamers. MiXCR, run by TCRdb on the immunoSEQ multiplex PCR reads, gives a single entry per CDR3 protein. This sample has roughly 130,000 distinct CDR3 sequences, with nearly 95% found just once.

The source material was CD4+ T cells from PBMCs. This rearrangement joins TRBV6-5 to TRBJ1-4; the D is unclear. The clonotype was recovered from a human donor in good health. This CDR3 is CASSYSLTAANEKLFF. CDR3 bases: TGTGCCAGCAGTTACTCTTTGACGGCGGCTAATGAAAAACTGTTTTTT.